This T cell receptor (beta chain) is from a study of CD8+ T cells in alopecia areata. As for the study in general: Oral tofacitinib, 5 to 10 mg twice daily, was given in an open-label trial. Study conclusions and caveats: Higher clonality than in normal scalp was seen in lesional scalp, especially alopecia totalis/universalis.

CDR1 and CDR2 (germline): MGHRA, YSYEKL. V was cut by 0 bases and J by 7 bases, with 10 bases left in between. The CDR3 has 15 amino acids. With regard to this clone: The target antigen is unknown.

Sequencing relied on a cDNA template that was reverse transcribed from extracted RNA. Clones were read by immunoSEQ multiplex PCR, and TCRdb kept only the in-frame ones, dropping some. Among some 150,000 clones listed, less than 75% were seen once. PBMCs were stained for CD3, CD4 and CD8, and CD4+ and CD8+ T cells were sorted. Sequenced material: CD8+ T cells sorted from blood, taken at week 0. This receptor was obtained from a human donor with alopecia areata. The rearrangement joins TRBV4-1 to TRBJ1-6; a weak D match, TRBD1 (6 bases). Here the CDR3 DNA reads TGCGCCAGCAGCCAAGATCCAGGGGAGAATTCACCCCTCCACTTT. It is translated as CASSQDPGENSPLHF.